Listed below are T cell receptor beta chains from one sample, sequenced in a study of shared clonotypes between healthy human individuals. Method: immunoSEQ multiplex PCR; TCRdb's copy keeps in-frame clones and lacks some. In the table there are roughly 1,500,000 clones, 95% to 99% of which are singletons. The sequencing input was naive CD4+ T cells sorted from blood. The receptors were sampled from a man aged 25-45 years in good health. Both conserved end residues are part of each CDR3. Each record gives: V gene, J gene, D gene, clone size, CDR3 DNA, CDR3 protein. A D gene is named only where the DNA matches it firmly. Expanded clones get a size class; other rows say once, few or many, or leave the size out.

>TRBV19|TRBJ2-1|TRBD2|NA
TGTGCCAGTATCCCGACTAGCGGGAGGTTCGCAGAGCAGTTCTTC
CASIPTSGRFAEQFF
>TRBV5-6|TRBJ2-3|NA|NA
TGTGCCAGCAGCGGGATTGCAGATACGCAGTATTTT
CASSGIADTQYF
>TRBV5-1|TRBJ1-2|TRBD1|NA
TGCGCCAGCAGCCTCGGGACAGGGACCGGCTACACCTTC
CASSLGTGTGYTF
>TRBV23-1|TRBJ1-2|NA|NA
TGCGCCAGCAAGACAGTAGACTATGGCTACACCTTC
CASKTVDYGYTF
>TRBV4-3|TRBJ2-5|TRBD1|NA
TGCGCCAGCAGCCAGTTCCTCCTCGGGACAGGGGCGCAAGAGACCCAGTACTTC
CASSQFLLGTGAQETQYF
>TRBV18|TRBJ2-7|NA|NA
TGTGCCAGCTCACCGGTGACTGGGTCCGCCACCCTCTACGAGCAGTACTTC
CASSPVTGSATLYEQYF
>TRBV28|TRBJ2-1|TRBD2|NA
TGTGCCAGCAGTCCATGGACTAGCGGGGATGAGCAGTTCTTC
CASSPWTSGDEQFF
>TRBV6-5|TRBJ2-7|NA|NA
TGTGCCTCGAAGGGGGTCTCCTACGAGCAGTACTTC
CASKGVSYEQYF
>TRBV5-1|TRBJ2-1|NA|NA
TGCGCCAGCAGCTTGCGGGAGAGGCGATACAATGAGCAGTTCTTC
CASSLRERRYNEQFF
>TRBV27|TRBJ2-7|TRBD1|NA
TGTGCCAGCAGTTGGGGACAGGGCTACGAGCAGTACTTC
CASSWGQGYEQYF
>TRBV6-5|TRBJ1-2|NA|once
TGTGCCAGCAGTTACTCAGACGGGAGATATGGCTACACCTTC
CASSYSDGRYGYTF
>TRBV7-2|TRBJ1-2|NA|NA
TGTGCCAGCAGCTTAAGGGAGGGCTATGGCTACACCTTC
CASSLREGYGYTF
>TRBV6-1|TRBJ2-7|TRBD1|NA
TGTGCCAGCAGCACTTTCCAGGGGGCCACCTACGAGCAGTACTTC
CASSTFQGATYEQYF
>TRBV5-4|TRBJ2-3|NA|NA
TGTGCCAGCAGCGGTACAGTAGATACGCAGTATTTT
CASSGTVDTQYF
>TRBV7-9|TRBJ2-7|NA|NA
TGTGCCAGCAGCTTAGAGGCGGCGGTTGGGGAGCAGTACTTC
CASSLEAAVGEQYF
>TRBV19|TRBJ2-5|NA|NA
TGTGCCAGTCGCCGACGTAGCCAAGAGACCCAGTACTTC
CASRRRSQETQYF
>TRBV11-2|TRBJ2-3|NA|NA
TGTGCCAGCAGCTTAGCGGGTACAGTCACAGATACGCAGTATTTT
CASSLAGTVTDTQYF
>TRBV11-2|TRBJ2-7|TRBD1|NA
TGTGCCAGCAGCTCCAACAGGGGGCGAAATGAGCAGTACTTC
CASSSNRGRNEQYF
>TRBV2|TRBJ2-4|TRBD1|once
TGTGCCAGCAGCCTCACAGGGGTTTCGGGCGGAAAAAACATTCAGTACTTC
CASSLTGVSGGKNIQYF
>TRBV18|TRBJ1-1|NA|once
TGTGCCAGCTCACCACCAGGCCGGGAAGTGAACACTGAAGCTTTCTTT
CASSPPGREVNTEAFF
>TRBV4-3|TRBJ2-7|TRBD2|NA
TGCGCCAGCAGCCGGTCGACTAGCGGGAGTTACGAGCAGTACTTC
CASSRSTSGSYEQYF
>TRBV9|TRBJ1-4|NA|NA
TGTGCCAGCAGCGTAGATTCCAGGGTGAAAAAACTGTTTTTT
CASSVDSRVKKLFF
>TRBV7-9|TRBJ2-2|NA|NA
TGTGCCACCCAGCCGAAGCGCAACACCGGGGAGCTGTTTTTT
CATQPKRNTGELFF
>TRBV5-1|TRBJ2-1|TRBD1|NA
TGCGCCAGCAGCTTAGACAGGGATGAGCAGTTCTTC
CASSLDRDEQFF
>TRBV20-1|TRBJ1-2|NA|NA
TGCAGTGCTTACCAGGGGCACGGCTACACCTTC
CSAYQGHGYTF
>TRBV7-2|TRBJ2-7|NA|NA
TGTGCCAGCAGCTTAGTTAGTCGCGACTACGAGCAGTACTTC
CASSLVSRDYEQYF
>TRBV28|TRBJ2-7|TRBD2|NA
TGTGCCAGCAGTTTCTTGACTAGCAACTCCTACGAGCAGTACTTC
CASSFLTSNSYEQYF
>TRBV27|TRBJ1-5|NA|NA
TGTGCCAGCAGTCAAAACAGGGTTGGGCAGCCCCAGCATTTT
CASSQNRVGQPQHF
>TRBV7-8|TRBJ2-2|TRBD2|NA
TGTGCCAGCAGCTTGTTTCGAGCGGGAGGTGGGAACACCGGGGAGCTGTTTTTT
CASSLFRAGGGNTGELFF
>TRBV11-2|TRBJ2-2|NA|NA
TGTGCCAGCAGCCGCACTCCGGGGGCCGGGGAGCTGTTTTTT
CASSRTPGAGELFF
>TRBV27|TRBJ2-7|NA|NA
TGTGCCAGCAGTTTATTCCCCAATTTCGGGGAGCAGTACTTC
CASSLFPNFGEQYF
>TRBV6-5|TRBJ2-5|NA|NA
TGTGCCAGCAGTTCTCCGGGTCAAGAGACCCAGTACTTC
CASSSPGQETQYF
>TRBV23-1|TRBJ2-1|NA|NA
TGCGCCAGCACTCATTCTTACAGGGTAAGGAATAGAAGTAATGACAATGAGCAGTTCTTC
CASTHSYRVRNRSNDNEQFF
>TRBV6-5|TRBJ2-1|NA|NA
TGTGCCAGCAGTTACTCGAGGCCTTACAATGAGCAGTTCTTC
CASSYSRPYNEQFF
>TRBV10-1|TRBJ2-3|NA|once
TGCGCCAGCAGTGAGAAATTTGGGAGCACAGATACGCAGTATTTT
CASSEKFGSTDTQYF
>TRBV5-1|TRBJ2-2|TRBD2|NA
TGCGCCAGCAGCTTGTATCCCGTCGTTGCGGGAGGGTTCACCGGGGAGCTGTTTTTT
CASSLYPVVAGGFTGELFF
>TRBV11-2|TRBJ2-7|NA|once
TGTGCCAGCAGCCGTGGGGGGCAGGACTTCTACGAGCAGTACTTC
CASSRGGQDFYEQYF
>TRBV1|TRBJ1-4|NA|NA
TGCACCAGCAGCCAACCTACAGGGACCCCAGTAGCCGCAACTAATGAAAAACTGTTTTTT
CTSSQPTGTPVAATNEKLFF
>TRBV5-1|TRBJ2-4|NA|NA
TGCGCCAGCAGCTTGGAACCGAACAAAAACATTCAGTACTTC
CASSLEPNKNIQYF
>TRBV28|TRBJ1-5|NA|NA
TGTGCCAGCAGTTTACGGATCAGGAATCAGCCCCAGCATTTT
CASSLRIRNQPQHF
>TRBV6-1|TRBJ2-7|NA|NA
TGTGCCAGCAGGGGACATTCACTGGACGAGCAGTACTTC
CASRGHSLDEQYF
>TRBV5-4|TRBJ2-5|NA|NA
TGTGCCAGCAGTTCTTTAGACGGGACCCAGTACTTC
CASSSLDGTQYF